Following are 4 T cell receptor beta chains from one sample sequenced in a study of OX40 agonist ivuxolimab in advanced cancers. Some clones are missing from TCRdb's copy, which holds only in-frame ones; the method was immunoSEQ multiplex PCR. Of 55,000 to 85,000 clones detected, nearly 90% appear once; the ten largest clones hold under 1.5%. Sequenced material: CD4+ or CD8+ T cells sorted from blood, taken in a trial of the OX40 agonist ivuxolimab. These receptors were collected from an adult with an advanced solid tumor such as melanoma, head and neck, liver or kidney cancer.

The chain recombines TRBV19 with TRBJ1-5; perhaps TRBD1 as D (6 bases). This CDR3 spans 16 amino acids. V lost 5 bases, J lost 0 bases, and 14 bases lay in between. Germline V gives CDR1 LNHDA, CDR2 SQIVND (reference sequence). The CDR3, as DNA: TGTGCCAGTAGTCAAGGGGGAGGCGCTAGCAATCAGCCCCAGCATTTT. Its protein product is CASSQGGGASNQPQHF.

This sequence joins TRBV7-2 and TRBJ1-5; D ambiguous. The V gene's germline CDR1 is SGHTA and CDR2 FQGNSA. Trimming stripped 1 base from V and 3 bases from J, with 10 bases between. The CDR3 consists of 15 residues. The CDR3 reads CASSLDPGFNQPQHF. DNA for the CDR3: TGTGCCAGCAGCTTAGATCCGGGTTTCAATCAGCCCCAGCATTTT.

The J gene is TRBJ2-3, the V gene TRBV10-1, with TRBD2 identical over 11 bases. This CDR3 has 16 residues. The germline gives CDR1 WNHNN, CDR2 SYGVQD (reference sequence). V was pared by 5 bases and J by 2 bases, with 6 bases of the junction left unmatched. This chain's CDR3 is CASSWLAGGVTDTQYF. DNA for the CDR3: TGCGCCAGCAGTTGGCTAGCGGGAGGTGTCACAGATACGCAGTATTTT.

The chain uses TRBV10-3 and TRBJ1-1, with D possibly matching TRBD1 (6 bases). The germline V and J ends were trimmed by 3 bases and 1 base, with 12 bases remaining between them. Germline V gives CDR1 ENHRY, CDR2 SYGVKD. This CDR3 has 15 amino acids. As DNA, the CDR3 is TGTGCCATCAGTGAAAGGGGGGCCTGGAACACTGAAGCTTTCTTT. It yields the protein CAISERGAWNTEAFF.